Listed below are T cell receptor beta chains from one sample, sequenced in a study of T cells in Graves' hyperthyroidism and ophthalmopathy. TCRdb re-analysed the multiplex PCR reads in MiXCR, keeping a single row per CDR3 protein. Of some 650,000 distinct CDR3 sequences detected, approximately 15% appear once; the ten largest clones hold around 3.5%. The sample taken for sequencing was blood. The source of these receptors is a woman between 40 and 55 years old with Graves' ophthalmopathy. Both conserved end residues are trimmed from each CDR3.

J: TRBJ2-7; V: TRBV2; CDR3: ASSVGGVPHEQY
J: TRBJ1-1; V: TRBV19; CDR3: ASSPGLSPPYTEAF
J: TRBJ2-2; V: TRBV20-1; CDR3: SAWTSGGAGELF
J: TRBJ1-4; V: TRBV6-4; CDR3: ASSDSERGGEKLF
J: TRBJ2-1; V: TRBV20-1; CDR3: SARVTSGSSYNEQF
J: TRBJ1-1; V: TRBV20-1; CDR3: SATGGYTEAF
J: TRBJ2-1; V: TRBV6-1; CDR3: ASSPRGAIYNEQF
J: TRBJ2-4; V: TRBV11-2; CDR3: ASSLITGVAKNIQY
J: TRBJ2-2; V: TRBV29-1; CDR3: SKLGTGITGELF
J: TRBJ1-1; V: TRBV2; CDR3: ASSPATGGTEAF